This T cell receptor (beta chain) was sequenced during a study of shared clonotypes between healthy human individuals. Clones were sequenced by immunoSEQ multiplex PCR, and TCRdb holds only the in-frame ones, with some missing. The sample holds over a million clones, roughly 95% seen once. The germline V and J ends were trimmed by 2 bases and 4 bases, with 5 bases remaining between them. CDR3 length: 12 residues. Germline V gene lookup returns CDR1 SGHNT and CDR2 YYREEE (reference sequence). A note on this clone: Antigen: not known.

Study findings and constraints: Estimated richness values were generally larger in naive subsets than in memory subsets. An effect of sequencing depth on clonotype sharing among donors was expected.

Every donor, a Caucasian adult, lived in Nashville, Tennessee. The receptor was isolated from a man aged 25 to 40 in good health. The V and J genes are TRBV5-4 and TRBJ2-3; D is uncertain. Sequencing input: naive CD4+ T cells sorted from blood. The subset was: CD45RA+ positively selected. The CDR3 sequence: CASSFSSDTQYF. The CDR3 region has the DNA TGTGCCAGCAGCTTTTCCTCAGATACGCAGTATTTT.